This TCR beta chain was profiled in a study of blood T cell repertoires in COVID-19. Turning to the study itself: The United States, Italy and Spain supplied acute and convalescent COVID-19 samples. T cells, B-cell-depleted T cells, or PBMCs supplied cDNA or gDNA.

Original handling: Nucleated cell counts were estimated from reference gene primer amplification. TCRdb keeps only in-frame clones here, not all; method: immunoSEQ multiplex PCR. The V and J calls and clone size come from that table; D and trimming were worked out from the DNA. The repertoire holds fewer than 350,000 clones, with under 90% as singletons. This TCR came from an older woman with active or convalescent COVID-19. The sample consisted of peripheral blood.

The CDR3 DNA is TGTGCCAGCAGTTATTCGATAACAGGGGGCACAGATACGCAGTATTTT. Protein sequence: CASSYSITGGTDTQYF. The rearrangement links TRBV6-2 or TRBV6-3 to TRBJ2-3, with 7 bases identical to TRBD1. The CDR3 totals 16 residues. J gave up 1 base and V 3 bases, and 7 bases lay outside the gene matches. CDR1 MNHEY and CDR2 SVGEGT come from the germline V gene.